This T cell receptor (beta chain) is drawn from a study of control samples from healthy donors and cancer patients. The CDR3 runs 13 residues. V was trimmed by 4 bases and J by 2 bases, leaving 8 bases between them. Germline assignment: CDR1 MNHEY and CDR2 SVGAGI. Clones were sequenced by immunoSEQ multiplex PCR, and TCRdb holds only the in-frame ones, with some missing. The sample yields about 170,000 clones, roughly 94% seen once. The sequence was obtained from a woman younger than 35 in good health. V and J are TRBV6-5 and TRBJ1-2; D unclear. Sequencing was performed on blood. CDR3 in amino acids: CASSSPGNYGYTF. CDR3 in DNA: TGTGCCAGCAGTTCCCCAGGAAACTATGGCTACACCTTC.